The 14 T cell receptor beta chains given below trace back to one sample, sequenced in a study of CD8+ T cells in alopecia areata. As for treatment: oral pan-JAK inhibitor, 5-10 mg twice daily. Sequencing used cDNA as its template, made by extracting RNA and reverse transcribing it. Libraries were prepared by immunoSEQ multiplex PCR; TCRdb keeps only in-frame clonotypes and omits some of them. The table has some 190,000 clones, about 51% seen once; the top ten hold roughly a tenth. This specimen consisted of CD8+ T cells sorted from blood, obtained around week 52, from a patient treated with tofacitinib. The receptor source for this set is a human donor with alopecia areata.

This clone was observed a few times. As DNA, the CDR3 is TGCGCCAGCAGCCAAGTACTCCGAACTGGGCAGCCCCAGCATTTT. As protein: CASSQVLRTGQPQHF. The rearrangement links TRBV4-3 to TRBJ1-5; D not certain. Trimming cost V 1 base and J 7 bases, with 14 bases left between them. Germline V gene lookup returns CDR1 LGHNA and CDR2 YSLEER. CDR3 length equals 15 residues.

This clone was observed a handful of times. Since a much larger clone is just one base distant, this may be a read error. The V and J genes are TRBV11-1 and TRBJ2-5; D gene ambiguous. The CDR3 contains 12 residues. V lost 0 bases to trimming and J lost 5 bases, with 4 bases between them. Germline loops: CDR1 SGHAT, CDR2 FQDESV (reference sequence). The CDR3 protein is CASSLAWETQYF. The CDR3 DNA reads as TGTGCCAGCAGCTTAGCGTGGGAGACCCAGTACTTC.

The chain links TRBV4-1 to TRBJ1-5, with D possibly TRBD1 on 5 matching bases. Germline V gene data show CDR1 as MGHRA and CDR2 as YSYEKL. The germline V and J ends were trimmed by 5 bases and 0 bases, with 20 bases remaining between them. The CDR3 extends over 18 amino acids. Here the CDR3 DNA reads TGCGCCAGCAGCTTCAGGACCGGAGGGGTTGATAGCAATCAGCCCCAGCATTTT. It is translated as CASSFRTGGVDSNQPQHF.

The table lists this clone with a few counts. The chain has TRBV27 and TRBJ2-5; a possible D gene is TRBD2 (6 bases). The CDR3 covers 14 residues. Trimming shortened V by 3 bases and J by 5 bases, and 13 bases separated the two germline ends. The V gene's germline CDR1 is MNHEY and CDR2 SMNVEV (reference sequence). This CDR3 reads CASSFLRGGETQYF. Here the CDR3 DNA reads TGTGCCAGCAGTTTCTTGCGGGGCGGTGAGACCCAGTACTTC.

The chain combines TRBV29-1 with TRBJ1-1, with TRBD1 matching 7 bases. From germline, CDR1 is SQVTM and CDR2 ANQGSEA. CDR3 length: 13 residues. With V trimmed by 3 bases and J by 1 base, 2 bases remained unmatched. The DNA for the CDR3 is TGCAGCGTTGAGGGGACAGAGAACACTGAAGCTTTCTTT. Translation gives CSVEGTENTEAFF.

The rearrangement joins TRBV5-1 to TRBJ2-5; 8 nucleotides match TRBD1. Germline CDR1 is SGHRS and CDR2 is YFSETQ. The CDR3 runs to 15 residues. Trimming cost V 4 bases and J 1 base; bases outside gene matches: 6. The CDR3 DNA is TGCGCCAGCAGCCACGGGACAGGTTCCCAAGAGACCCAGTACTTC. Translated, it gives CASSHGTGSQETQYF.

This clone was seen once. Likely a read error: the CDR3 ends without its conserved phenylalanine or tryptophan. No DNA is shown, since the ends of the CDR3 on it are uncertain; the CDR3 is the one TCRdb lists. The chain links TRBV6-1 to TRBJ1-5; whether TRBD1, the table's D call, matches the DNA was not checked. The CDR3 numbers 13 amino acids, ends counted. Germline lookup yields CDR1 MNHNS and CDR2 SASEGT. The CDR3 loop is CASSPPGTGVRSV.

The chain employs TRBV15 and TRBJ1-5; D ambiguous. Germline CDR1 LNHNV, CDR2 YYDKDF (reference sequence). This CDR3 has 15 residues. V was cut by 4 bases and J by 2 bases, with 12 bases left in between. The CDR3 region is CATSTTRIGNQPQHF. In DNA, the CDR3 is TGTGCCACCAGCACGACAAGGATCGGCAATCAGCCCCAGCATTTT. The whole variable domain, remainder taken from reference TRBV15 and TRBJ1-5, is DAMVIQNPRYQVTQFGKPVTLSCSQTLNHNVMYWYQQKSSQAPKLLFHYYDKDFNNEADTPDNFQSRRPNTSFCFLDIRSPGLGDTAMYLCATSTTRIGNQPQHFGDGTRLSIL.

The CDR3 loop reads CSDGQGLNYGYTF. The DNA of the CDR3 is TGCAGCGACGGACAGGGGCTGAACTATGGCTACACCTTC. The chain carries TRBV29-1 and TRBJ1-2, with TRBD1 matching over 9 bases. The CDR3 has 13 residues. V shed 7 bases, J shed 2 bases, and the junction held 5 bases outside the gene matches. Germline V gene sequence: CDR1 SQVTM, CDR2 ANQGSEA.

Regarding this clone: Other DNA sequences of this sample code for an identical CDR3. The chain is built from TRBV30 and TRBJ1-5; D uncertain. The CDR3 is 14 residues long. V lost 0 bases and J 0 bases, leaving 6 bases between the germline ends. The germline CDR1 and CDR2 sequences are GTSNPN and SVGIG (reference sequence). CDR3 nucleotide sequence: TGTGCCTGGAGTGTAGTCTCTAGCAATCAGCCCCAGCATTTT. Translating gives CAWSVVSSNQPQHF.

V and J are TRBV7-2 and TRBJ1-2; 11 positions match TRBD1. Trimming cost V 3 bases and J 6 bases; bases outside gene matches: 3. The germline gives CDR1 SGHTA, CDR2 FQGNSA. This CDR3 is 14 amino acids long. The CDR3 DNA sequence: TGTGCCAGCAGCTTGGGACAGGGGGGTGATGGCTACACCTTC. This encodes CASSLGQGGDGYTF.

This sequence joins TRBV4-3 and TRBJ2-5; D gene unclear. The CDR3 loop spans 14 amino acids. Trimming pared 2 bases from V and 1 base from J, leaving 8 bases between. Germline V gene data show CDR1 as LGHNA and CDR2 as YSLEER. The CDR3 DNA is TGCGCCAGCAGCCAATCTTTGTTCCAAGAGACCCAGTACTTC. It specifies CASSQSLFQETQYF.

The gene calls are TRBV10-3 and TRBJ1-6; no definite D call. The CDR3 covers 14 residues. Deletions cut 4 bases from V and 5 bases from J, with 9 bases between. CDR1 and CDR2 (germline): ENHRY, SYGVKD. This CDR3 is CAISVKRDNSPLHF. The CDR3 nucleotides are TGTGCCATCAGTGTGAAGAGGGATAATTCACCCCTCCACTTT.

V and J are TRBV5-6 and TRBJ2-1; possibly TRBD1 for D (6 bases). CDR1 SGHDT and CDR2 YYEEEE come from the germline V gene. V gave up 4 bases and J gave up 5 bases, with 13 bases separating them. There are 14 residues in the CDR3. In DNA, the CDR3 is TGTGCCAGCAGCGTAGGGGGTATCCACAATGAGCAGTTCTTC. It yields the protein CASSVGGIHNEQFF.